This T cell receptor (beta chain) derives from a study of T-cell memory formation after mild COVID-19. TCRdb recomputed calls from the 5' RACE reads with MiXCR, one row per CDR3 protein. Of approximately 430,000 distinct CDR3 sequences listed, around 22% are singletons. Study observations and caveats: The SARS-CoV-2 specificity of second-wave clones reaching peak at day 37 remained unverified.

This CDR3 contains 14 residues. The junction had 9 bases not matched to a gene; V was cut back by 5 bases and J by 5 bases. Germline values: CDR1 DFQATT, CDR2 SNEGSKA (reference sequence). In the case of this clonotype: Its antigen is as yet unknown.

This receptor was obtained from an adult woman who had mild COVID-19 (a few samples of this study predate the infection). Cell type and time point are not known. Input material: PBMCs or a T cell subset sorted from them (not recorded which). The chain employs TRBV20-1 and TRBJ2-3; TRBD1 matches at 8 bases. The CDR3 loop reads CSAPTGARGDTQYF. For the CDR3, the DNA is TGCAGTGCTCCGACAGGGGCTAGGGGAGATACGCAGTATTTT.